The rows below give T cell receptor beta chains drawn from one sample of a study of cytomegalovirus exposure and HLA in healthy donors. The data were produced by immunoSEQ multiplex PCR, yet TCRdb's version contains in-frame clones alone and is incomplete. The profile shows 280,000 or so clones, 80% to 90% of them singletons. Sequenced input: PBMCs. These receptors came from a woman aged 18-29 years in good health and CMV-seronegative. CDR3s include the opening cysteine and the closing phenylalanine or tryptophan. A D gene is named only where the DNA matches it firmly. Clone sizes are given selectively: once, few, many, or a class where the clone is expanded.

D gene: TRBD2; V gene: TRBV15; clone size: once; J gene: TRBJ2-5; CDR3 length: 15; CDR3 DNA: TGTGCCACCAGCCAAGGGACTAGCAGCCGAGAGACCCAGTACTTC; CDR3 protein: CATSQGTSSRETQYF
D gene: TRBD1; V gene: TRBV2; clone size: -; J gene: TRBJ1-6; CDR3 length: 14; CDR3 DNA: TGTGCCAGCAGTCTAGGACAGGGGGTCTCACCCCTCCACTTT; CDR3 protein: CASSLGQGVSPLHF
D gene: -; V gene: TRBV18; clone size: -; J gene: TRBJ1-2; CDR3 length: 14; CDR3 DNA: TGTGCCAGCTCACCACTAGGAGAAAACTATGGCTACACCTTC; CDR3 protein: CASSPLGENYGYTF
D gene: -; V gene: TRBV30; clone size: -; J gene: TRBJ1-1; CDR3 length: 12; CDR3 DNA: TGTGCCTGGAGTGTACGGGGGACTGAAGCTTTCTTT; CDR3 protein: CAWSVRGTEAFF
D gene: -; V gene: TRBV25-1; clone size: -; J gene: TRBJ2-7; CDR3 length: 13; CDR3 DNA: TGTGCCAGCAGTGAATTGGAGGGAGGCGAGCAGTACTTC; CDR3 protein: CASSELEGGEQYF
D gene: TRBD1; V gene: TRBV11-2; clone size: -; J gene: TRBJ2-2; CDR3 length: 17; CDR3 DNA: TGTGCCAGCAGCTTAGCGGACAGGGAGTTAAACACCGGGGAGCTGTTTTTT; CDR3 protein: CASSLADRELNTGELFF
D gene: TRBD1; V gene: TRBV7-9; clone size: -; J gene: TRBJ1-2; CDR3 length: 12; CDR3 DNA: TGTGCCAGCAGCACTGACAGGGATGGCTACACCTTC; CDR3 protein: CASSTDRDGYTF
D gene: -; V gene: TRBV10-2; clone size: -; J gene: TRBJ2-2; CDR3 length: 14; CDR3 DNA: TGCGCCAGCAGTGAGAGGCGGGTCACCGGGGAGCTGTTTTTT; CDR3 protein: CASSERRVTGELFF
D gene: -; V gene: TRBV5-4; clone size: few; J gene: TRBJ2-2; CDR3 length: 15; CDR3 DNA: TGTGCCAGCAGCTTGGGGTGGGGGAGGACCGGGGAGCTGTTTTTT; CDR3 protein: CASSLGWGRTGELFF
D gene: TRBD2; V gene: TRBV6-1; clone size: -; J gene: TRBJ2-1; CDR3 length: 17; CDR3 DNA: TGTGCCAGCAGTGAACGCCCTAGCGGGGGGGGACGCAATGAGCAGTTCTTC; CDR3 protein: CASSERPSGGGRNEQFF
D gene: -; V gene: TRBV6-4; clone size: -; J gene: TRBJ2-7; CDR3 length: 12; CDR3 DNA: TGTGCCAGCAGGGCGGGCCCCTACGAGCAGTACTTC; CDR3 protein: CASRAGPYEQYF
D gene: TRBD1; V gene: TRBV13; clone size: -; J gene: TRBJ1-2; CDR3 length: 15; CDR3 DNA: TGTGCCAGCAGCCGGGGACAGGGGACTAACTATGGCTACACCTTC; CDR3 protein: CASSRGQGTNYGYTF
D gene: TRBD1; V gene: TRBV18; clone size: -; J gene: TRBJ1-1; CDR3 length: 15; CDR3 DNA: TGTGCCAGCTCCGCTGGACAGGGAAAAAACACTGAAGCTTTCTTT; CDR3 protein: CASSAGQGKNTEAFF
D gene: TRBD1; V gene: TRBV10-2; clone size: -; J gene: TRBJ1-2; CDR3 length: 13; CDR3 DNA: TGCGCCAGCAGAACATCGGGACAGGGGGCGCAAACCTTC; CDR3 protein: CASRTSGQGAQTF
D gene: -; V gene: TRBV6-5; clone size: -; J gene: TRBJ2-7; CDR3 length: 15; CDR3 DNA: TGTGCCAGCAGTCGAACCGCGACAGCACTATACGAGCAGTACTTC; CDR3 protein: CASSRTATALYEQYF
D gene: -; V gene: TRBV5-1; clone size: -; J gene: TRBJ1-1; CDR3 length: 13; CDR3 DNA: TGCGCCAGTTCTACCGACGGGACATTGGGAGCTTTCTTT; CDR3 protein: CASSTDGTLGAFF
D gene: TRBD1; V gene: TRBV6-5; clone size: -; J gene: TRBJ2-5; CDR3 length: 15; CDR3 DNA: TGTGCCAGCAGTTCCGGACAGGGCCGCCAAGAGACCCAGTACTTC; CDR3 protein: CASSSGQGRQETQYF
D gene: -; V gene: TRBV30; clone size: -; J gene: TRBJ2-1; CDR3 length: 13; CDR3 DNA: TGTGCCTGGAGTCCGACTAGGGTTAATGAGCAGTTCTTC; CDR3 protein: CAWSPTRVNEQFF
D gene: -; V gene: TRBV6-5; clone size: -; J gene: TRBJ2-7; CDR3 length: 16; CDR3 DNA: TGTGCCAGCAGTTACTCGCGGCGGGGGCACCCCTACGAGCAGTACTTC; CDR3 protein: CASSYSRRGHPYEQYF
D gene: -; V gene: TRBV5-4; clone size: -; J gene: TRBJ1-4; CDR3 length: 15; CDR3 DNA: TGTGCCAGCAGCGCTCGAGGACAGCCTAATGAAAAACTGTTTTTT; CDR3 protein: CASSARGQPNEKLFF
D gene: -; V gene: TRBV7-9; clone size: once; J gene: TRBJ2-7; CDR3 length: 16; CDR3 DNA: TGTGCCAGCAGCTTAGGCGGGGCAGGGTATTACTACGAGCAGTACTTC; CDR3 protein: CASSLGGAGYYYEQYF
D gene: -; V gene: TRBV2; clone size: -; J gene: TRBJ2-7; CDR3 length: 13; CDR3 DNA: TGTGCCAGCAGGGCAGATACCTCCTACGAGCAGTACTTC; CDR3 protein: CASRADTSYEQYF
D gene: TRBD2; V gene: TRBV14; clone size: -; J gene: TRBJ2-7; CDR3 length: 14; CDR3 DNA: TGTGCCAGCAGCCAACTAGCGGGGGGAAGCGAGCAGTACTTC; CDR3 protein: CASSQLAGGSEQYF
D gene: TRBD1; V gene: TRBV2; clone size: -; J gene: TRBJ2-5; CDR3 length: 12; CDR3 DNA: TGTGCCAGCAGTGAGTCAGGGGGTGAGCAGTACTTC; CDR3 protein: CASSESGGEQYF
D gene: -; V gene: TRBV7-9; clone size: few; J gene: TRBJ1-1; CDR3 length: 12; CDR3 DNA: TGTGCCAGCAGCTTAGCGTCCCTGGAAGCTTTCTTT; CDR3 protein: CASSLASLEAFF
D gene: -; V gene: TRBV11-2; clone size: -; J gene: TRBJ1-4; CDR3 length: 14; CDR3 DNA: TGTGCCAGCAGCTTAGAGGCCACAGATGAAAAACTGTTTTTT; CDR3 protein: CASSLEATDEKLFF
D gene: -; V gene: TRBV2; clone size: -; J gene: TRBJ2-7; CDR3 length: 12; CDR3 DNA: TGTGCCAGCAGGGAAGACAGCTACGAGCAGTACTTC; CDR3 protein: CASREDSYEQYF
D gene: TRBD2; V gene: TRBV7-6; clone size: -; J gene: TRBJ2-7; CDR3 length: 14; CDR3 DNA: TGTGCCAGCAGCTTACGGACTAGCGGCTACGAGCAGTACTTC; CDR3 protein: CASSLRTSGYEQYF
D gene: TRBD2; V gene: TRBV11-2; clone size: few; J gene: TRBJ2-2; CDR3 length: 17; CDR3 DNA: TGTGCCAGCAGCTTACCCACTAGCGGGGGTAGCACCGGGGAGCTGTTTTTT; CDR3 protein: CASSLPTSGGSTGELFF
D gene: TRBD1; V gene: TRBV5-1; clone size: -; J gene: TRBJ1-2; CDR3 length: 12; CDR3 DNA: TGCGCCAGCAGCTTACAGGGGGGGGGCTACACCTTC; CDR3 protein: CASSLQGGGYTF
D gene: TRBD1; V gene: TRBV27; clone size: -; J gene: TRBJ1-2; CDR3 length: 15; CDR3 DNA: TGTGCCAGCAGCCCACTTGGGACAGGGGGTATAGGCTACACCTTC; CDR3 protein: CASSPLGTGGIGYTF
D gene: TRBD2; V gene: TRBV6-5; clone size: -; J gene: TRBJ2-2; CDR3 length: 14; CDR3 DNA: TGTGCCAGCATGAACGGGGGGGCTCCCGGGGAGCTGTTTTTT; CDR3 protein: CASMNGGAPGELFF
D gene: -; V gene: TRBV10-2; clone size: once; J gene: TRBJ2-2; CDR3 length: 15; CDR3 DNA: TGCGCCAGCAGTGATCTGGGCTCGAACACCGGGGAGCTGTTTTTT; CDR3 protein: CASSDLGSNTGELFF
D gene: -; V gene: TRBV6-1; clone size: -; J gene: TRBJ2-7; CDR3 length: 15; CDR3 DNA: TGTGCCAGCAGTGAAGCGACAGGAACATACTACGAGCAGTACTTC; CDR3 protein: CASSEATGTYYEQYF
D gene: TRBD1; V gene: TRBV2; clone size: once; J gene: TRBJ1-2; CDR3 length: 16; CDR3 DNA: TGTGCCAGCAGCCGGTCCGGACAGGGGGCGAGCGATGGCTACACCTTC; CDR3 protein: CASSRSGQGASDGYTF